Here is one T cell receptor (beta chain) with its context. The data originate from a study of Ad26.COV2.S vaccination and SARS-CoV-2 variants. The treatment denotes: 15 to 20 received Ad26.COV2.S at low or high dose, single or two shots; 5 received placebo; per-sample allocation not given. Following the first vaccine or placebo injection, samples were taken on day 63. Trimming pared 3 bases from V and 6 bases from J, leaving 11 bases between. CDR3 length: 13 residues. Assay used: immunoSEQ multiplex PCR; TCRdb lists only in-frame clones, some missing. The profile covers roughly 350,000 clones, with 88% appearing a single time and around 6.4% taken by the ten largest.

This receptor was identified in a person between 18 and 59 years old who received the Ad26.COV2.S COVID-19 vaccine or a placebo. The sample in question was peripheral blood, obtained in a trial of Ad26.COV2.S vaccine versus placebo. The gene calls are TRBV12-3 or TRBV12-4 and TRBJ1-2; D is perhaps TRBD1 (6 bases). CDR3 nucleotides: TGTGCCAGCAGTTTGGGGGACATAAATGGCTACACCTTC. As protein: CASSLGDINGYTF.